Listed below are T cell receptor beta chains from one sample, sequenced in a study of blood T cell repertoires in COVID-19. Assay: immunoSEQ multiplex PCR; the TCRdb copy retains only in-frame clones and omits some. The profile shows roughly 300,000 clones, about four fifths of them singletons. Sequencing input: peripheral blood. The origin of the receptors is a woman aged 45-65 years who had recovered from COVID-19. CDR3s leave out the opening cysteine and the closing phenylalanine or tryptophan. The order of the fields is J gene, V gene, CDR3 protein.

>TRBJ1-5|TRBV30
AWRDSDRGIQPQH
>TRBJ1-5|TRBV19
ASSIVGTGVSQPQH
>TRBJ2-2|TRBV4-3
ASSQAATSSGELF
>TRBJ2-4|TRBV27
ASSFSSGLAKNIQY
>TRBJ1-6|TRBV9
ASSGHALGGSPLH
>TRBJ2-1|TRBV4-3
ASSQDLAGVYEQF
>TRBJ2-7|TRBV28
ASSPQTGSRQY
>TRBJ2-5|TRBV27
ASSPLPGTSVETQY
>TRBJ2-2|TRBV7-2
ASSLERQGAGGELF
>TRBJ2-2|TRBV11-2
ASSQLALTGELF
>TRBJ1-4|TRBV7-8
ASSLEGGRANEKLF
>TRBJ1-4|TRBV6-6
ASSPSQGRGNGEKLF
>TRBJ2-5|TRBV11-2
ASSLDPTGFATQY
>TRBJ1-2|TRBV20-1
SGPGGPYT
>TRBJ2-1|TRBV7-2
ASSLRLAGGPNEQF
>TRBJ2-5|TRBV6-2/TRBV6-3
ASSLQDTDWETQY
>TRBJ2-2|TRBV10-3
ASLGTGPGELF
>TRBJ1-2|TRBV7-9
ASSPSSGQHLNYGYT
>TRBJ1-1|TRBV19
ASSPVTGRLNTEAF
>TRBJ2-1|TRBV27
ASSLSYGNEQF
>TRBJ1-4|TRBV5-4
ASSLSQGDRGEKLF
>TRBJ2-7|TRBV30
AASGDSSYEQY
>TRBJ1-6|TRBV6-2/TRBV6-3
ASSYPQGNSPLH
>TRBJ1-2|TRBV7-9
ASSLMGQGETAEGYT
>TRBJ1-2|TRBV27
ASSFQQGVSVGYT
>TRBJ1-1|TRBV4-2
ASRLQSSQPEAF
>TRBJ2-7|TRBV18
ASSPLPGGWGEQY
>TRBJ2-3|TRBV28
ASRAAGSTDTQY
>TRBJ2-1|TRBV6-5
ATRDQRGEQF
>TRBJ2-5|TRBV18
ASSTPGQGGETQY
>TRBJ2-7|TRBV6-1
ASSDGRDYEQY
>TRBJ2-5|TRBV19
ASIDSYQETQY
>TRBJ1-2|TRBV10-3
AISEGQWHT
>TRBJ2-5|TRBV4-2
ASSQGLAGGIETQY
>TRBJ1-6|TRBV4-3
ASREYLTENNSPLH
>TRBJ1-2|TRBV6-2/TRBV6-3
ASSYSRTGQSGYT
>TRBJ2-3|TRBV27
ASSSGTSGYTDTQY
>TRBJ2-1|TRBV4-3
ASSQDHASGGDNEQF
>TRBJ2-7|TRBV27
ASSPGGIEYEQY
>TRBJ1-1|TRBV7-8
ASSLPPFSEAF
>TRBJ1-6|TRBV6-1
ASSEAGVYYNSPLH
>TRBJ1-4|TRBV7-6
ASGRTHGEKLF
>TRBJ2-5|TRBV28
ASSVGQGVQETQY
>TRBJ2-5|TRBV7-2
ASSIRTGRGETQY
>TRBJ2-7|TRBV4-2
ASSQASTGVLFGEQY
>TRBJ2-2|TRBV5-1
ASSRGTSGGPNTGELF
>TRBJ2-1|TRBV7-9
ASSKTHPDSYNEQF
>TRBJ2-5|TRBV30
AWSETGGGETQY
>TRBJ1-5|TRBV7-2
ASRPQGTGNQPQH
>TRBJ2-1|TRBV6-1
ASSALQGYGTSEDNEQF
>TRBJ2-3|TRBV14
AYAPGQGCPTDTQY